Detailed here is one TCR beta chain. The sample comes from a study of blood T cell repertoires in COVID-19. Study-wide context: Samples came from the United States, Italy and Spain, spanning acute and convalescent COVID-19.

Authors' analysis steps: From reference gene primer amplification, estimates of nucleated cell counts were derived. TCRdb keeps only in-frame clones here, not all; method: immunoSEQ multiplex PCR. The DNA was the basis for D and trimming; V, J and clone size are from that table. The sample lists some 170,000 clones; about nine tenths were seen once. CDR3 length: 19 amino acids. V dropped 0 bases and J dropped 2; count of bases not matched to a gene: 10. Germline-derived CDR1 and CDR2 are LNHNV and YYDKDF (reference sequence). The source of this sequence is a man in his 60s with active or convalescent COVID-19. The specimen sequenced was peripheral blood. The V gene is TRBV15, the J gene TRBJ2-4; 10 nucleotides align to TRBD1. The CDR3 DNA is TGTGCCACCAGCAGAGATTTAGGGACAGGGGACCTGTCCAAAAACATTCAGTACTTC. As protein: CATSRDLGTGDLSKNIQYF.